This T cell receptor (beta chain) is from a study of PD-L1 blockade in urothelial cancer. Background on the study: Investigators checked blood 3 weeks (second dose) and 6 weeks after treatment start. Typically, measured as a median, blood samples had approximately 130,000 T cells.

CDR1 is LNHDA and CDR2 is SQIVND in the germline V gene (reference sequence). The CDR3 has 16 residues. The J segment lost 3 bases and the V segment lost 5 bases, leaving 8 bases of the junction unmatched. Added to each PCR by spiking were synthetic TCR analog templates. Measured with immunoSEQ multiplex PCR; TCRdb has only the in-frame clones, and not every one. This sample carries 35,000 to 45,000 clones, 70% to 85% of them seen once, and the ten largest clones take roughly 2.7%. The J gene is TRBJ2-3, the V gene TRBV19, with TRBD1 identical over 10 bases. The sequence derives from a man in his 70s with urothelial cancer. Sequences were derived from PBMCs, sampled around atezolizumab (anti-PD-L1) treatment. The CDR3 sequence: CASSFRRDRGTDTQYF. In nucleotides, the CDR3 is TGTGCCAGTAGTTTCCGCCGGGACAGGGGTACAGATACGCAGTATTTT. The whole variable domain, filled in from reference TRBV19 and TRBJ2-3, reads DGGITQSPKYLFRKEGQNVTLSCEQNLNHDAMYWYRQDPGQGLRLIYYSQIVNDFQKGDIAEGYSVSREKKESFPLTVTSAQKNPTAFYLCASSFRRDRGTDTQYFGPGTRLTVL.